This TCR beta chain came from a study of CD8+ T cells in alopecia areata. About the research overall: The drug, oral tofacitinib, was given to treated patients at 5 to 10 mg twice daily. General study results and limits: Sequencing of scalp samples also includes resident alphabeta T cells from normal skin. It was less clear whether patients shared TCRs than it was in mice, possibly because of HLA.

Peripheral blood and lesional scalp punch biopsies came from alopecia areata patients. Comment on this clone: No antigen is known for it.

It was cDNA, reverse transcribed from extracted RNA, that served as the sequencing template. Some clones are missing from TCRdb's copy, which holds only in-frame ones; the method was immunoSEQ multiplex PCR. The sample shows approximately 59,000 clones, about 44% of them seen only once. CDR3 length equals 13 residues. From germline, CDR1 is SGHDT and CDR2 YYEEEE. Trimming cost V 3 bases and J 8 bases, with 13 bases left between them. The clonotype was recovered from a human donor with alopecia areata. The sample consisted of CD8+ T cells sorted from blood, taken at week 0. The rearrangement joins TRBV5-6 to TRBJ2-3; D may correspond to TRBD1 or TRBD2 (6 bases each). The CDR3 loop is CASSSVGGLTQYF. The CDR3 DNA reads as TGTGCCAGCAGCTCGGTGGGGGGCCTTACGCAGTATTTT.